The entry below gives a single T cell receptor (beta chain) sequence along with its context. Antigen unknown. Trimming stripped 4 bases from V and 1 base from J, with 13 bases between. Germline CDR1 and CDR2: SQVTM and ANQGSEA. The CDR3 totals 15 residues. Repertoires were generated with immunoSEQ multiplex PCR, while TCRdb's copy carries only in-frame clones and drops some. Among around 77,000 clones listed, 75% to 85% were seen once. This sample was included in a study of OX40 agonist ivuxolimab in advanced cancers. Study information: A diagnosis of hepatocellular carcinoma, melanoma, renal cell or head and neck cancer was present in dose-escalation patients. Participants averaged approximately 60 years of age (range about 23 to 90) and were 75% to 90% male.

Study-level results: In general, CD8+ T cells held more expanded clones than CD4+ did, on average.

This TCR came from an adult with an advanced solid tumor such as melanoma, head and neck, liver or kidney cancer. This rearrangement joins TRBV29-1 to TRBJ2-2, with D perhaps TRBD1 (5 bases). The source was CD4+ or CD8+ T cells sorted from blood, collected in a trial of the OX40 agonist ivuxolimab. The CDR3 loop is CSVVRGSRNTGELFF. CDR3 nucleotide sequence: TGCAGCGTTGTAAGGGGAAGTAGGAACACCGGGGAGCTGTTTTTT.